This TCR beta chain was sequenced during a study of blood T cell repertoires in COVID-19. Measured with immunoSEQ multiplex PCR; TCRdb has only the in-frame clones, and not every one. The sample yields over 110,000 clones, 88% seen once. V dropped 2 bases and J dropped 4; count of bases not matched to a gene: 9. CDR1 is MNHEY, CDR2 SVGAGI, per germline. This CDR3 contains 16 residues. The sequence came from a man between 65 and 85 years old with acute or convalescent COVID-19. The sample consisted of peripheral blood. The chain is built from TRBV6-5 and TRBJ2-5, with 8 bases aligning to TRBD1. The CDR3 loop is CASSYLSQGAGETQYF. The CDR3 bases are TGTGCCAGCAGTTACCTTTCTCAGGGGGCGGGAGAGACCCAGTACTTC.